This T cell receptor (beta chain) was recovered during a study of identical twins. Study-level points and caveats: Alpha sequences out of frame and shared by twins had excess low generation probability. With beta out-of-frame sequences, excess sharing by twins was weaker.

The germline V gene has CDR1 MDHEN and CDR2 SYDVKM. V was pared by 4 bases and J by 7 bases, with 17 bases between. The CDR3 covers 15 residues. This clonotype has a handful of counts. Its antigen is currently unknown. TCRdb fed the 5' RACE reads into MiXCR, producing one record per CDR3 protein. The table has around 250,000 distinct CDR3 sequences, over 9.5% seen once. The sample also formed part of further work on yellow fever vaccine responses in identical twins. That work states: Twins showed a vaccine T cell response that reportedly seemed partly convergent, partly personalized.

This receptor was identified in a woman between 18 and 29 years old in good health. The gene calls are TRBV28 and TRBJ2-1; D not certain. The sequenced sample was memory (CD45RO+) T cells sorted from blood. The CDR3 reads CASSSLKTRSNEQFF. In nucleotides, the CDR3 is TGTGCCAGCAGTTCTCTAAAGACACGTTCGAATGAGCAGTTCTTC.